Below, 5 T cell receptor beta chains from the same sample are listed, as sequenced in a study of blood T cell repertoires in COVID-19. Assay: immunoSEQ multiplex PCR; the TCRdb copy retains only in-frame clones and omits some. The data show more than 450,000 clones, around 87% seen once. Input material: PBMCs or T cells enriched from blood (not recorded which). The receptors were sampled from a woman in her late teens or twenties who had recovered from COVID-19.

This clone was picked up one time. V and J are TRBV28 and TRBJ1-4, with a weak D call TRBD1 (6 bases). This CDR3 is built from 13 residues. The V and J ends lost 6 bases and 5 bases respectively, with 10 bases between them. Germline assignment: CDR1 MDHEN and CDR2 SYDVKM. CDR3 nucleotides: TGTGCCAGCAGACAACAGGGAAATGAAAAACTGTTTTTT. This sequence encodes CASRQQGNEKLFF.

As to this clone: The sample has other DNA sequences that encode this CDR3 too. The V and J genes are TRBV3-1 (or the pseudogene TRBV3-2) and TRBJ2-5; D uncertain. CDR3 length: 13 amino acids. The V end was cut by 1 base, the J end by 3 bases, with 6 bases between. Germline assignment: CDR1 LGHDT and CDR2 YNNKEL (reference sequence). CDR3 amino acids: CASSQASKETQYF. CDR3 bases: TGTGCCAGCAGCCAAGCTAGTAAAGAGACCCAGTACTTC.

The chain carries TRBV7-3 and TRBJ2-2, with D unresolved. The germline CDR1 and CDR2 sequences are SGHTA and FQGTGA. V lost 1 base to trimming and J lost 5 bases, with 8 bases between them. This CDR3 spans 14 amino acids. CDR3 in amino acids: CASSLSRSTGELFF. The CDR3 DNA is TGTGCCAGCAGCTTAAGCAGGTCGACCGGGGAGCTGTTTTTT.

In DNA, the CDR3 is TGTGCCAGCAGCGTAGTCCCAACAGGGAGAGTCGGGGAACTAAGTGGCTACACCTTC. This sequence encodes CASSVVPTGRVGELSGYTF. The chain recombines TRBV9 with TRBJ1-2; D is perhaps TRBD1 (6 bases). The CDR3 consists of 19 residues. Germline CDR1 is SGDLS and CDR2 is YYNGEE. The germline V and J ends were trimmed by 0 bases and 7 bases, with 28 bases remaining between them.

This rearrangement joins TRBV2 to TRBJ2-7, with 8 nucleotides matching TRBD2. Germline V gene sequence: CDR1 SNHLY, CDR2 FYNNEI. The CDR3 consists of 15 residues. V lost 6 bases, J lost 3 bases, and 10 bases stayed unmatched. In nucleotides, the CDR3 is TGTGCCAGCAGCTCACTAGCGGATGGGGTCTACGAGCAGTACTTC. Its protein is CASSSLADGVYEQYF. The whole variable domain, filled in from reference TRBV2 and TRBJ2-7, reads EPEVTQTPSHQVTQMGQEVILRCVPISNHLYFYWYRQILGQKVEFLVSFYNNEISEKSEIFDDQFSVERPDGSNFTLKIRSTKLEDSAMYFCASSSLADGVYEQYFGPGTRLTVT.